The 3 T cell receptor beta chains in this list originate from one sample, sequenced in a study of blood T cell repertoires in COVID-19. Repertoires were generated with immunoSEQ multiplex PCR, while TCRdb's copy carries only in-frame clones and drops some. The repertoire holds around 100,000 clones, roughly 85% seen once, with roughly 29% in the top ten. Input material: peripheral blood. These receptor sequences come from a man aged 65-85 years with active or convalescent COVID-19.

This clone has a handful of counts. V and J are TRBV30 and TRBJ2-1, with 9 positions matching TRBD2. V gave up 1 base and J gave up 4 bases; unmatched junction bases: 11. The CDR3 is made up of 17 amino acids. Germline CDR1 reads GTSNPN; CDR2 reads SVGIG (reference sequence). Here the CDR3 reads CAWSDSILAGAYNEQFF. The CDR3, as DNA: TGTGCCTGGAGTGACTCAATATTAGCGGGAGCTTACAATGAGCAGTTCTTC.

V usage is TRBV30 and J usage is TRBJ2-3; D perhaps matches TRBD1 (5 bases). Germline assignment: CDR1 GTSNPN and CDR2 SVGIG (reference sequence). The CDR3 totals 12 residues. The V and J ends lost 4 bases and 9 bases respectively, with 14 bases between them. CDR3: CAWNGATLTQYF. The CDR3 DNA reads as TGTGCCTGGAATGGGGCTACGTTAACGCAGTATTTT.

This chain links TRBV19 with TRBJ2-1; 7 positions match TRBD2. The CDR3 extends over 14 amino acids. CDR1 is LNHDA and CDR2 is SQIVND in the germline V gene (reference sequence). After removal of 5 bases from V and 7 bases from J, the junction contained 8 bases not matched to a gene. The DNA for the CDR3 is TGTGCCAGTAGTTGGGGGGGACTTGTGAATGAGCAGTTCTTC. Protein sequence: CASSWGGLVNEQFF.